A selection of T cell receptor beta chains follows, all from one sample in a study of OX40 agonist ivuxolimab in advanced cancers. Using immunoSEQ multiplex PCR, the repertoire was profiled, and TCRdb retains in-frame clones only, with some absent. The sample records some 140,000 clones, 85% to 95% being singletons. The material sequenced was CD4+ or CD8+ T cells sorted from blood, taken in a trial of the OX40 agonist ivuxolimab. These receptor sequences come from an adult with an advanced solid tumor such as melanoma, head and neck, liver or kidney cancer. CDR3s include the opening cysteine and the closing phenylalanine or tryptophan. The D gene is left open where the match is weak. Clone size is given for some rows only: seen once, a few or many times, or a class if the clone is expanded.

DNA,CDR3,V,size,D,J
TGTGCCACCAGCAACAGGGGGACAGGGAGAGCAGATACGCAGTATTTT,CATSNRGTGRADTQYF,TRBV15,once,TRBD1,TRBJ2-3
TGTGCCAGCAGCTCCCGAAGGGCGGGAGGCGAGCAGTACTTC,CASSSRRAGGEQYF,TRBV7-2,NA,TRBD2,TRBJ2-7
TGTGCCAGCAGCACGGGACTAGCGGGAGGCGCCACAGATACGCAGTATTTT,CASSTGLAGGATDTQYF,TRBV7-3,NA,TRBD2,TRBJ2-3
TGTGCCAGCAGTTCCGCTCCTATCGGGGCCGAAAAACTGTTTTTT,CASSSAPIGAEKLFF,TRBV6-6,NA,NA,TRBJ1-4
TGTGCCAGCAGTTTATGGAGGACTATTAGCAATCAGCCCCAGCATTTT,CASSLWRTISNQPQHF,TRBV28,NA,NA,TRBJ1-5
TGTGCCAGCAGTGGTCAGATGGGCGAAAAACTGTTTTTT,CASSGQMGEKLFF,TRBV2,NA,NA,TRBJ1-4
TGTGCCAGCAGTACGACAGGGGGCGAAGGGGCCAAAAACATTCAGTACTTC,CASSTTGGEGAKNIQYF,TRBV28,NA,TRBD1,TRBJ2-4
TGTGCCAGCAGCCCGACAGGGGTTGGTGGCTACACCTTC,CASSPTGVGGYTF,TRBV7-2,NA,TRBD1,TRBJ1-2
TGTGCCAGCAGCCCAGCGGGAGGGGGCAGTCAGCAGTTCTTC,CASSPAGGGSQQFF,TRBV7-3,NA,TRBD2,TRBJ2-1
TGTGCCAGCAGTCCCTATCCCGGGACAGGGAACGGCTACACCTTC,CASSPYPGTGNGYTF,TRBV28,NA,TRBD1,TRBJ1-2
TGTGCCAGCAGCATATCCGACAGGGGGCACACTGAAGCTTTCTTT,CASSISDRGHTEAFF,TRBV9,NA,TRBD1,TRBJ1-1
TGTGCCAGCAGCGTGACTAGCGGGTACACAGATACGCAGTATTTT,CASSVTSGYTDTQYF,TRBV9,NA,TRBD2,TRBJ2-3
TGTGCCAGCAGCTTGGTGATCGAAGAGACCCAGTACTTC,CASSLVIEETQYF,TRBV5-4,NA,NA,TRBJ2-5
TGCAGCGTTGACAGGCATAAAAAAGAGACCCAGTACTTC,CSVDRHKKETQYF,TRBV29-1,NA,NA,TRBJ2-5
TGTGCCAGCAGCTTAGAGCGGTTTAGCAATCAGCCCCAGCATTTT,CASSLERFSNQPQHF,TRBV7-3,NA,NA,TRBJ1-5
TGTGCCAGCAGCGTAGGGACAGGGTTCTACTCTGGAAACACCATATATTTT,CASSVGTGFYSGNTIYF,TRBV9,NA,TRBD1,TRBJ1-3
TGTGCCAGCAGCTTAGGCGGGAGGGAAAGCAATGAGCAGTTCTTC,CASSLGGRESNEQFF,TRBV11-2,NA,TRBD2,TRBJ2-1
TGTGCCAGCAGCGGACGGTCGACCTATGGCTACACCTTC,CASSGRSTYGYTF,TRBV5-4,NA,NA,TRBJ1-2
TGTGCCAGCAGGCCTGACAGGGGGAAGGGTTATGGCTACACCTTC,CASRPDRGKGYGYTF,TRBV27,NA,TRBD1,TRBJ1-2
TGTGCCAGCAGCGCAGGGGTGGAGACCCAGTACTTC,CASSAGVETQYF,TRBV2,once,NA,TRBJ2-5
TGTGCCAGCAGCACCGACAGCTACGAGCAGTACTTC,CASSTDSYEQYF,TRBV7-2,NA,NA,TRBJ2-7
TGTGCCAGCAGCGTAGGGGCTCTGCTGGCCGATACGCAGTATTTT,CASSVGALLADTQYF,TRBV9,NA,NA,TRBJ2-3
TGTGCCAGCAGTCCCCCAGTTGATCAATATGGCTACACCTTC,CASSPPVDQYGYTF,TRBV28,once,NA,TRBJ1-2
TGTGCCAGCAGTTCTGGAGCGGGAGGGGTTGACAATGAGCAGTTCTTC,CASSSGAGGVDNEQFF,TRBV7-3,NA,TRBD2,TRBJ2-1
TGTGCCAGCAGCTCGACAGGGGTCCTCCTTAACCATTCCTACGAGCAGTACTTC,CASSSTGVLLNHSYEQYF,TRBV5-6,NA,TRBD1,TRBJ2-7
TGTGCCAGCAGCTTAGGGGGGGGATCGGGCAATCAGCCCCAGCATTTT,CASSLGGGSGNQPQHF,TRBV7-2,NA,NA,TRBJ1-5